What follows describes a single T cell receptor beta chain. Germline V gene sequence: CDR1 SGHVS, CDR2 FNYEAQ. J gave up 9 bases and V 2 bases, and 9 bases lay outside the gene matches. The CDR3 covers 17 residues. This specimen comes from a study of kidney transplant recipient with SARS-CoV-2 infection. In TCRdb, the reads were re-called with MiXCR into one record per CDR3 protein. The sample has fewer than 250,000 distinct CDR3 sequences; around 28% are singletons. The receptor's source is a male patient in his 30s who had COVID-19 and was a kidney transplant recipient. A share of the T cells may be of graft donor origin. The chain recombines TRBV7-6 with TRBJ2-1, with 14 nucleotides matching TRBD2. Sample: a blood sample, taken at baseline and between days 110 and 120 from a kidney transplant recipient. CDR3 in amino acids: CASSLSRGLAGVVEQFF. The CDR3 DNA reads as TGTGCCAGCAGCTTAAGCCGGGGACTAGCGGGAGTTGTTGAGCAGTTCTTC. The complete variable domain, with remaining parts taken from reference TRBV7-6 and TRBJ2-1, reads GAGVSQSPRYKVTKRGQDVALRCDPISGHVSLYWYRQALGQGPEFLTYFNYEAQQDKSGLPNDRFSAERPEGSISTLTIQRTEQRDSAMYRCASSLSRGLAGVVEQFFGPGTRLTVL.